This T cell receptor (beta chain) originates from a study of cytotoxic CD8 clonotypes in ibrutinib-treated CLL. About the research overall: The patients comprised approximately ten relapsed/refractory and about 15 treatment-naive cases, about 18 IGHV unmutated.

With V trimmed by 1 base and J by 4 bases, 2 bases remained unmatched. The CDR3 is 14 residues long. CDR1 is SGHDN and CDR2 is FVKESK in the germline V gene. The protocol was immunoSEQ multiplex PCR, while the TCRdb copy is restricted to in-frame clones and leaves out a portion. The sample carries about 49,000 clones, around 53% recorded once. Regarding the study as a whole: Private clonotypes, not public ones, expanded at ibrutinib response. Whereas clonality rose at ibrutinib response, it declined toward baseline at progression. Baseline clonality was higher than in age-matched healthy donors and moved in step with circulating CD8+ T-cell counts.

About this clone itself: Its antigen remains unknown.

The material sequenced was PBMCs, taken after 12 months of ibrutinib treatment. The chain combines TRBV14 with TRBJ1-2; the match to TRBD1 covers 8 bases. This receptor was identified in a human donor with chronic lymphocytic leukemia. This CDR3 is CASSQVDRAYGYTF. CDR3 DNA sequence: TGTGCCAGCAGCCAAGTGGACAGGGCCTATGGCTACACCTTC.